This T cell receptor (beta chain) was profiled in a study of blood T cell repertoires in COVID-19. Study at large: The study drew acute and convalescent COVID-19 samples from the United States, Italy and Spain. Sources were T cells, B-cell-depleted T cells, or PBMCs; the material itself was cDNA or gDNA.

Study processing details: How many nucleated cells were present was estimated from reference gene primer amplification. Here immunoSEQ multiplex PCR was the method, and the copy in TCRdb shows in-frame clones only, minus some. The V and J calls and clone size come from that table; D and trimming were worked out from the DNA. This table has about 210,000 clones, around four fifths appearing once. Germline lookup yields CDR1 SGHVS and CDR2 FQNEAQ. Between the trimmed V and J ends, which lost 1 base and 9 bases, there was a span of 13 bases. The CDR3 has 15 residues. The chain employs TRBV7-8 and TRBJ1-6, with TRBD1 as a possible D gene (5 bases). The sequencing sample was made of peripheral blood. This clonotype was obtained from a woman between 50 and 59 years old with active or convalescent COVID-19. CDR3 residues: CASSLGIGAVSPLHF. The CDR3 bases are TGTGCCAGCAGCTTAGGGATTGGGGCGGTTTCACCCCTCCACTTT.